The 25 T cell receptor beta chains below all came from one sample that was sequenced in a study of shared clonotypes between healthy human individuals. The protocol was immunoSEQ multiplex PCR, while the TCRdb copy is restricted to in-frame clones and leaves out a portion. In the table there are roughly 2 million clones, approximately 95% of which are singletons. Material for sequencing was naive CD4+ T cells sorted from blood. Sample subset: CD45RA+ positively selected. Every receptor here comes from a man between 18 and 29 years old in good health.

CDR3 sequence: CASTYRGWSYGYTF. CDR3 in DNA: TGTGCCAGCACCTACAGGGGATGGAGCTATGGCTACACCTTC. The genes are TRBV6-5 and TRBJ1-2, with TRBD1 matching 7 bases. This CDR3 contains 14 residues. Germline V gene sequence: CDR1 MNHEY, CDR2 SVGAGI. The V segment lost 7 bases and the J segment 4 bases; nucleotides outside the gene matches: 9.

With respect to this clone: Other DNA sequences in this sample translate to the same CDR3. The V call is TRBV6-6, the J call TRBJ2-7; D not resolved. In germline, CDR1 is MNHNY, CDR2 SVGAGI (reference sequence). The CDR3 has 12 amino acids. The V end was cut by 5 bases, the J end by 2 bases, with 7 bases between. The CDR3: CASSPTAYEQYF. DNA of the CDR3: TGTGCCAGCAGTCCAACAGCCTACGAGCAGTACTTC.

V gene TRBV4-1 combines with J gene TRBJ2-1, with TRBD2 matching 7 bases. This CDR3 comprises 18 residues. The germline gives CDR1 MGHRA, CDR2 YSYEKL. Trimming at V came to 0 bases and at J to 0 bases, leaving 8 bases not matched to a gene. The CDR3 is CASSQDREGKSSYNEQFF. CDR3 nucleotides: TGCGCCAGCAGCCAAGATAGGGAGGGAAAAAGCTCCTACAATGAGCAGTTCTTC.

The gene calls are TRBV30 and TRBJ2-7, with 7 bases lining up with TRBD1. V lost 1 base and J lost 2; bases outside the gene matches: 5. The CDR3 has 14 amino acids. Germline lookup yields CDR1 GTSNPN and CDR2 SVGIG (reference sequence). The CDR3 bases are TGTGCCTGGAGTGGTTCGCAGGGGGCCTACGAGCAGTACTTC. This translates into CAWSGSQGAYEQYF.

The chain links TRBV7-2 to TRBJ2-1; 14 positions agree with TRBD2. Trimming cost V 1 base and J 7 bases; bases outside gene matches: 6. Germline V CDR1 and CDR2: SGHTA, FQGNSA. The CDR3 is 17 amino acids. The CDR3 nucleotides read TGTGCCAGCAGCTTAGGGGGACTAGCGGGAGTAATAAATGAGCAGTTCTTC. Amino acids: CASSLGGLAGVINEQFF. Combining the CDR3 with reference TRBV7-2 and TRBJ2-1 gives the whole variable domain GAGVSQSPSNKVTEKGKDVELRCDPISGHTALYWYRQSLGQGLEFLIYFQGNSAPDKSGLPSDRFSAERTGGSVSTLTIQRTQQEDSAVYLCASSLGGLAGVINEQFFGPGTRLTVL.

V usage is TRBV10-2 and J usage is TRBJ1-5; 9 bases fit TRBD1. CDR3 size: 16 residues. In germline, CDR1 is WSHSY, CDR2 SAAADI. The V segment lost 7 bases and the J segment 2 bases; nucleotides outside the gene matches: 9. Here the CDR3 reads CASKPGTGYGNQPQHF. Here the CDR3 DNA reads TGCGCCAGCAAACCCGGGACAGGGTATGGCAATCAGCCCCAGCATTTT.

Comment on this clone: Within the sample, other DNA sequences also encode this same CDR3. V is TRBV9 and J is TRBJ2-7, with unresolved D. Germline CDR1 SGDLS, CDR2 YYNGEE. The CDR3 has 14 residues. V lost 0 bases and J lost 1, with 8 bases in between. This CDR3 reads CASSVVASSYEQYF. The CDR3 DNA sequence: TGTGCCAGCAGCGTAGTGGCTAGTTCCTACGAGCAGTACTTC.

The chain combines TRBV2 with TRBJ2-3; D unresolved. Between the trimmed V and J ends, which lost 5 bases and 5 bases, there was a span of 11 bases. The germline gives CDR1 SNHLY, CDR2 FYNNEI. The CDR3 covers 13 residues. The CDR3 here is CASSIERRDTQYF. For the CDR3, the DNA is TGTGCCAGCAGTATTGAAAGGAGAGATACGCAGTATTTT.

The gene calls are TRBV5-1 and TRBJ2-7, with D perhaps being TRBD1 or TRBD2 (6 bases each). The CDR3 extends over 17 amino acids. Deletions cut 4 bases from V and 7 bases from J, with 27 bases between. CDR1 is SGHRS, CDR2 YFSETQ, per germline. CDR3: CASSPSRDTHSGGEQYF. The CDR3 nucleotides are TGCGCCAGCAGCCCTTCCCGGGACACGCACTCTGGGGGGGAGCAGTACTTC.

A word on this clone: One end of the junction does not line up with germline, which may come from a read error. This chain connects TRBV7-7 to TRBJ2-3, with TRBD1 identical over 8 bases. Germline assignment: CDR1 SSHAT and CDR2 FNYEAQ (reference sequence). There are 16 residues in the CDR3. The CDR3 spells CASSPQGGTSTDTQYF. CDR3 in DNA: TGTGCTAGCAGCCCACAGGGGGGTACTAGCACAGATACGCAGTATTTT.

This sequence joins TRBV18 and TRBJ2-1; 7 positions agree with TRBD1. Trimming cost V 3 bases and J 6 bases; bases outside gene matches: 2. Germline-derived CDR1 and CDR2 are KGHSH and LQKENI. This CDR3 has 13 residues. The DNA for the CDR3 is TGTGCCAGCTCACCGGGACAGAGCAATGAGCAGTTCTTC. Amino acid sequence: CASSPGQSNEQFF.

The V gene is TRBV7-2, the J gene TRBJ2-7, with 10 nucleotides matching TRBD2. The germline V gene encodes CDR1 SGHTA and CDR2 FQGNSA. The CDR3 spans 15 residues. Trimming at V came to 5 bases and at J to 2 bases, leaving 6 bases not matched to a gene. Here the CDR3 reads CASSPRTSGTYEQYF. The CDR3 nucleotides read TGTGCCAGCAGCCCGAGGACTAGCGGTACCTACGAGCAGTACTTC.

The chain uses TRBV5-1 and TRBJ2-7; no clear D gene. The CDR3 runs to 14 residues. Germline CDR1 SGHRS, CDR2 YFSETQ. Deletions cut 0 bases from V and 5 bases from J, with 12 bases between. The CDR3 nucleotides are TGCGCCAGCAGCTTGGACAGTACCAAGGACGAGCAGTACTTC. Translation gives CASSLDSTKDEQYF.

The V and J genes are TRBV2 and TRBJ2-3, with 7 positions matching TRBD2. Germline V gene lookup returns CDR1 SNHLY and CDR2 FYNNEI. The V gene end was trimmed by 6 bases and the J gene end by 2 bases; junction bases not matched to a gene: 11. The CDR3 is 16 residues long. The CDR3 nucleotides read TGTGCCAGCAGCACCTGGGGAGCGGGGCCCACAGATACGCAGTATTTT. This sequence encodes CASSTWGAGPTDTQYF.

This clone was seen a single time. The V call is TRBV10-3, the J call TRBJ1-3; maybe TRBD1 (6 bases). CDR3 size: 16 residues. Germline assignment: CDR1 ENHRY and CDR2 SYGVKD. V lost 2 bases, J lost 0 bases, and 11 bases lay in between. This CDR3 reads CAISEDRLGSGNTIYF. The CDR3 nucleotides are TGTGCCATCAGTGAGGACAGGCTGGGCTCTGGAAACACCATATATTTT.

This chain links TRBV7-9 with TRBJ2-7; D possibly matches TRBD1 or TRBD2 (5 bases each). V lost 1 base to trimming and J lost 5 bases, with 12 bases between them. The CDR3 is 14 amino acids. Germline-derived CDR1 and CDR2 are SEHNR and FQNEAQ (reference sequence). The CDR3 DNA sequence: TGTGCCAGCAGCTTAGAGGGGACCCCCCACGAGCAGTACTTC. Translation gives CASSLEGTPHEQYF.

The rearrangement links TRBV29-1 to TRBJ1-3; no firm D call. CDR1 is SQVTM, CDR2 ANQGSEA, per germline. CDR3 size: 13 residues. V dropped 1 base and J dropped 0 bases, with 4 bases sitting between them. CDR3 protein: CSVEVSSGNTIYF. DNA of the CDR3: TGCAGCGTTGAAGTGAGCTCTGGAAACACCATATATTTT.

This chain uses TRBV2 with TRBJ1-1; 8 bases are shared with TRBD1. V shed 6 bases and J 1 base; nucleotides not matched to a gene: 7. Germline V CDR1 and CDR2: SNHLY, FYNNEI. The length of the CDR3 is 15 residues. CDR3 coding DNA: TGTGCCAGCAGGTCCGGACAGGGACCGAACACTGAAGCTTTCTTT. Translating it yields CASRSGQGPNTEAFF.

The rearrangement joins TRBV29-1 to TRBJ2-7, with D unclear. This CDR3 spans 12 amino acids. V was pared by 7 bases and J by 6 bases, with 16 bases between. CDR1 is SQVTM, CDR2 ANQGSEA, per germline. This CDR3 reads CSAAAEGIEQYF. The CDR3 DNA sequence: TGCAGCGCTGCGGCAGAAGGTATCGAGCAGTACTTC.

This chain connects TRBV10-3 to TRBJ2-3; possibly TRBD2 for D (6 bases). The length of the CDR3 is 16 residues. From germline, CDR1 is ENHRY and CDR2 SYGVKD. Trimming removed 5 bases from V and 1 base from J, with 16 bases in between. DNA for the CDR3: TGTGCCATCAGTCCGATTAGCGGAGCCGGCACAGATACGCAGTATTTT. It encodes CAISPISGAGTDTQYF.

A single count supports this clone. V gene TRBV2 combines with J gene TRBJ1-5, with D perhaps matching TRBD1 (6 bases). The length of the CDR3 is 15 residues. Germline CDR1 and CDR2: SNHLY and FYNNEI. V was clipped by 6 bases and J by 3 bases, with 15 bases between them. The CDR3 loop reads CASREDSLPNQPQHF. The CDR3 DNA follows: TGTGCCAGCAGGGAGGACAGCCTTCCCAATCAGCCCCAGCATTTT.

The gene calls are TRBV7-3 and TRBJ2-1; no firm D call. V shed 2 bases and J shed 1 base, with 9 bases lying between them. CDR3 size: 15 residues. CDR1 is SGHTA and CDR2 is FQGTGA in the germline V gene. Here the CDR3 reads CASSLSVGSYNEQFF. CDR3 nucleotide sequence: TGTGCCAGCAGCTTATCAGTGGGTTCCTACAATGAGCAGTTCTTC. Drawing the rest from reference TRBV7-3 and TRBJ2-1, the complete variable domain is GAGVSQTPSNKVTEKGKYVELRCDPISGHTALYWYRQSLGQGPEFLIYFQGTGAADDSGLPNDRFFAVRPEGSVSTLKIQRTERGDSAVYLCASSLSVGSYNEQFFGPGTRLTVL.

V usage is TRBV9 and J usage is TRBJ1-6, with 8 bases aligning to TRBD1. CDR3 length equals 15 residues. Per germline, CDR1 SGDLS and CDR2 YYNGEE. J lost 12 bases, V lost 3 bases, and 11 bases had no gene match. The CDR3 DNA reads TGTGCCAGCAGCGCATCGACAGGGGAGGTAGGACCCCTCCACTTT. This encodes CASSASTGEVGPLHF.

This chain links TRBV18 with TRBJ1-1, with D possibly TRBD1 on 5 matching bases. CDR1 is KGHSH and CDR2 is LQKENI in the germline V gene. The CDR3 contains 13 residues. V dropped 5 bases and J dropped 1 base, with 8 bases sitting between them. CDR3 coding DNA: TGTGCCAGCTCATCCGGGACGAACACTGAAGCTTTCTTT. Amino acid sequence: CASSSGTNTEAFF.

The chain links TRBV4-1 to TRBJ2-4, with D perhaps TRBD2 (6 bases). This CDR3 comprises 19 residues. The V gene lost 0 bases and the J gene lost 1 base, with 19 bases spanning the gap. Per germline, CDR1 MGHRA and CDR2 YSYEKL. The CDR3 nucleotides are TGCGCCAGCAGCCAAGATTGGCGCGGGGTCCGCCCCGCCAAAAACATTCAGTACTTC. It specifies CASSQDWRGVRPAKNIQYF.